Given below is one T cell receptor beta chain in context. Its antigen is not known. Trimming cost V 4 bases and J 8 bases; bases outside gene matches: 7. This CDR3 spans 13 amino acids. The germline gives CDR1 LNHDA, CDR2 SQIVND (reference sequence). The sample belongs to a study of Graves' ophthalmopathy and Graves' hyperthyroidism. On the study more broadly: Hyperthyroidism qualified as stable when ophthalmopathy did not develop within 18 months of follow-up. Study-wide points: Sensitivity reached roughly 70% and specificity about 72% when the model predicted ophthalmopathy progression.

From RNA, the CDR3 regions of TCR beta chains were amplified and sequenced. First-round RT-PCR used HTBI primers; second-round multiplex PCR followed. From the multiplex PCR reads, TCRdb called clonotypes with MiXCR, one entry per CDR3 protein. The table has around 1.1 million distinct CDR3 sequences, about two fifths seen once. The clonotype comes from an adult man with Graves' hyperthyroidism. Specimen: peripheral blood or thyroid tissue (not recorded which). The chain has TRBV19 and TRBJ1-2; 7 nucleotides agree with TRBD1. DNA for the CDR3: TGTGCCAGTAGTAATACAAACAGGGGCGGCTACACCTTC. Amino acids: CASSNTNRGGYTF.